This T cell receptor (beta chain) was obtained from a study of identical twins. The study's findings and limits: Analyses of zero insertions could, in part, be confounded by invariant MAIT and iNKT cells.

Each CDR3 protein gets one entry after TCRdb re-called the 5' RACE reads with MiXCR. The sample yields about 700,000 distinct CDR3 sequences, about 9.4% seen once. With respect to this clonotype: Antigen unknown.

Germline V gives CDR1 DFQATT, CDR2 SNEGSKA (reference sequence). Deletions cut 6 bases from V and 0 bases from J, with 21 bases between. The CDR3 has 17 residues. These sequences were also reported in another study, on yellow fever vaccine responses in identical twins.

The source of this sequence is a woman aged 18-35 years in good health. The V call is TRBV20-1, the J call TRBJ2-1; possible D gene TRBD1, 9 bases. Sequences were obtained from PBMCs. The chain's CDR3 is CSADRGASGGSYNEQFF. CDR3 nucleotide sequence: TGCAGTGCCGACAGGGGGGCCAGCGGGGGCTCCTACAATGAGCAGTTCTTC.